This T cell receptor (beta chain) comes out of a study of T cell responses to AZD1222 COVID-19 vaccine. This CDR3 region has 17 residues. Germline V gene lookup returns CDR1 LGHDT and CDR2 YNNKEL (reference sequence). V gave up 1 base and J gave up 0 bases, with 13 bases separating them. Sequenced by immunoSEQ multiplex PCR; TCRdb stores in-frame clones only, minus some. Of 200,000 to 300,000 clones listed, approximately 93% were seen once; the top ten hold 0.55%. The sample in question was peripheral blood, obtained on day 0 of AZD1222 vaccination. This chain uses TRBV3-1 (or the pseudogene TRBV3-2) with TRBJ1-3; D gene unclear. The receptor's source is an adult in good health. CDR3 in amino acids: CASSQVKEPSSGNTIYF. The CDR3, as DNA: TGTGCCAGCAGCCAAGTGAAGGAGCCTAGCTCTGGAAACACCATATATTTT.